The clone carrying this T cell receptor beta chain appeared many times. Its specificity is unknown. These data are taken from a study of T cells in Graves' hyperthyroidism and ophthalmopathy. At the level of the study: Peripheral blood draws took place at initial diagnosis, ahead of any treatment. Study conclusions and caveats: Within blood appeared most thyroid clonotypes that had expanded above 0.001.

From germline, CDR1 is SNHLY and CDR2 FYNNEI. The CDR3 contains 14 residues. Unmatched junction bases numbered 5, after V lost 6 bases and J lost 4 bases. Regions amplified from RNA transcripts were the TCR beta CDR3 regions. The TCR CDR3 was amplified in a first-round RT-PCR using the HTBI primer set. MiXCR, run by TCRdb on the multiplex PCR reads, gives a single entry per CDR3 protein. The sample holds more than 350,000 distinct CDR3 sequences, about 15% seen once. Source material: blood. The chain couples TRBV2 to TRBJ1-5; 8 bases agree with TRBD1. The TCR comes from a woman aged 55 to 70 with Graves' ophthalmopathy. The CDR3 DNA reads as TGTGCCAGCAGAGAACAGGGGGGGAATCAGCCCCAGCATTTT. Protein product: CASREQGGNQPQHF. The full variable domain, rest sourced from reference TRBV2 and TRBJ1-5, is EPEVTQTPSHQVTQMGQEVILRCVPISNHLYFYWYRQILGQKVEFLVSFYNNEISEKSEIFDDQFSVERPDGSNFTLKIRSTKLEDSAMYFCASREQGGNQPQHFGDGTRLSIL.